The entry below gives a single T cell receptor (beta chain) sequence along with its context. The source of the sample is a study of blood T cell repertoires in COVID-19. Study background: COVID-19 samples, acute and convalescent, were from the United States, Italy and Spain.

The method was immunoSEQ multiplex PCR; TCRdb's version includes in-frame clones alone and lacks a portion of them. The sample consists of 140,000 or so clones, 84% of them appearing once. Deletions cut 6 bases from V and 1 base from J, with 10 bases between. The CDR3 length is 15 residues. Germline CDR1 is SNHLY and CDR2 is FYNNEI. This chain uses TRBV2 with TRBJ2-6, with unresolved D. The sequencing input was peripheral blood. This TCR derives from a human donor in a cohort sampled during active COVID-19. The CDR3 loop is CASSQTGSGANVLTF. CDR3 DNA sequence: TGTGCCAGCAGCCAGACCGGGTCTGGGGCCAACGTCCTGACTTTC.